These 28 T cell receptor beta chains were all obtained from the same sample, sequenced in a study of identifying expanded T cells in peripheral blood. Assay: immunoSEQ multiplex PCR; the TCRdb copy retains only in-frame clones and omits some. The profile shows around 50,000 clones, roughly 90% of them singletons. The sequencing input was blood. The receptors were sampled from a person aged 18 to 69 in good health.

V usage is TRBV30 and J usage is TRBJ2-7; D tentatively fits TRBD1 or TRBD2 (5 bases each). V lost 0 bases and J 1 base, leaving 13 bases between the germline ends. CDR1 GTSNPN and CDR2 SVGIG come from the germline V gene (reference sequence). The CDR3 is 15 amino acids. DNA of the CDR3: TGTGCCTGGAGTGTAGGTAGGGGAGTTTCCTACGAGCAGTACTTC. It translates to CAWSVGRGVSYEQYF. Variable domain in full (rest from reference TRBV30 and TRBJ2-7): SQTIHQWPATLVQPVGSPLSLECTVEGTSNPNLYWYRQAAGRGLQLLFYSVGIGQISSEVPQNLSASRPQDRQFILSSKKLLLSDSGFYLCAWSVGRGVSYEQYFGPGTRLTVT.

This chain joins TRBV7-9 and TRBJ2-7, with D tentatively TRBD2 (5 bases). The CDR3 sequence is 14 residues long. The germline V gene has CDR1 SEHNR and CDR2 FQNEAQ (reference sequence). V was trimmed by 5 bases and J by 0 bases, leaving 11 bases between them. This CDR3 reads CASSPRASSYEQYF. CDR3 DNA sequence: TGTGCCAGCAGCCCGAGGGCTAGCTCCTACGAGCAGTACTTC.

The V gene is TRBV4-1, the J gene TRBJ1-1; D possibly corresponds to TRBD1 (5 bases). The germline V gene encodes CDR1 MGHRA and CDR2 YSYEKL. The CDR3 loop spans 15 amino acids. Trimming pared 0 bases from V and 1 base from J, leaving 9 bases between. The DNA for the CDR3 is TGCGCCAGCAGCCAAGATGAAACAGGGAACACTGAAGCTTTCTTT. This encodes CASSQDETGNTEAFF.

The V call is TRBV6-4, the J call TRBJ1-2; 9 bases fit TRBD1. Per germline, CDR1 MRHNA and CDR2 SNTAGT. Trimming at V came to 6 bases and at J to 3 bases, leaving 11 bases not matched to a gene. The length of the CDR3 is 16 residues. CDR3 amino acids: CASSDGTGQAHYGYTF. The CDR3 DNA follows: TGTGCCAGCAGCGACGGGACAGGGCAAGCCCACTATGGCTACACCTTC.

This rearrangement joins TRBV5-6 to TRBJ2-3; 7 bases match TRBD2. V dropped 4 bases and J dropped 5; count of bases not matched to a gene: 19. Germline CDR1 SGHDT, CDR2 YYEEEE. This CDR3 region has 18 residues. The chain's CDR3 is CASSRRLAVGEFRDTQYF. CDR3 in DNA: TGTGCCAGCAGCCGGAGGCTAGCGGTCGGCGAGTTCAGAGATACGCAGTATTTT.

The rearrangement links TRBV28 to TRBJ1-1; tentatively, D is TRBD1 (5 bases). Germline-derived CDR1 and CDR2 are MDHEN and SYDVKM. This CDR3 is 15 amino acids long. The V and J ends lost 3 bases and 3 bases respectively, with 14 bases between them. The DNA for the CDR3 is TGTGCCAGCAGTTTTCCTAGTCTGGGGGACACTGAAGCTTTCTTT. Its protein product is CASSFPSLGDTEAFF.

The V call is TRBV18, the J call TRBJ2-7; 9 bases fit TRBD2. The germline V gene encodes CDR1 KGHSH and CDR2 LQKENI. The CDR3 runs to 14 residues. J gave up 3 bases and V 3 bases, and 3 bases lay outside the gene matches. CDR3 nucleotides: TGTGCCAGCTCACCGGCGGGGGGGAACTACGAGCAGTACTTC. Protein: CASSPAGGNYEQYF.

The genes are TRBV9 and TRBJ1-1; D unclear. V lost 2 bases to trimming and J lost 0 bases, with 17 bases between them. Germline V gene lookup returns CDR1 SGDLS and CDR2 YYNGEE. CDR3 length: 17 residues. In nucleotides, the CDR3 is TGTGCCAGCAGCGTGAGGTCAGGATATCTAATGAACACTGAAGCTTTCTTT. Translation gives CASSVRSGYLMNTEAFF.

V is TRBV6-6 and J is TRBJ1-2, with D possibly matching TRBD1 (5 bases). This CDR3 is built from 14 residues. CDR1 is MNHNY and CDR2 is SVGAGI in the germline V gene (reference sequence). V was cut by 2 bases and J by 4 bases, with 11 bases left in between. The CDR3 region has the DNA TGTGCCAGCAGTTACAGGGGACCCCCCTATGGCTACACCTTC. It codes for CASSYRGPPYGYTF.

The chain carries TRBV28 and TRBJ2-7; TRBD2 is a possible D gene (6 bases). This CDR3 is 12 amino acids long. In germline, CDR1 is MDHEN, CDR2 SYDVKM. Trimming removed 6 bases from V and 6 bases from J, with 12 bases in between. This chain's CDR3 is CASRSGSLEQYF. CDR3 sequence (DNA): TGTGCCAGCAGAAGCGGGTCCCTCGAGCAGTACTTC.

This clone turned up a few times. The V gene is TRBV30, the J gene TRBJ1-2; D ambiguous. Germline lookup yields CDR1 GTSNPN and CDR2 SVGIG (reference sequence). The CDR3 has 12 amino acids. V lost 0 bases and J 2 bases, leaving 4 bases between the germline ends. The CDR3 region is CAWSVENYGYTF. CDR3 bases: TGTGCCTGGAGTGTGGAAAACTATGGCTACACCTTC. Drawing the rest from reference TRBV30 and TRBJ1-2, the complete variable domain is SQTIHQWPATLVQPVGSPLSLECTVEGTSNPNLYWYRQAAGRGLQLLFYSVGIGQISSEVPQNLSASRPQDRQFILSSKKLLLSDSGFYLCAWSVENYGYTFGSGTRLTVV.

As DNA, the CDR3 is TGCGCCAGCAGCCTCGCCCCCGGGACCACTGGCTCCTTACAAGAGACCCAGTACTTC. It specifies CASSLAPGTTGSLQETQYF. The rearrangement uses TRBV4-1 and TRBJ2-5, with D perhaps being TRBD1 or TRBD2 (5 bases each). V dropped 4 bases and J dropped 2 bases, with 26 bases sitting between them. Germline CDR1 MGHRA, CDR2 YSYEKL. This CDR3 is 19 amino acids long.

V usage is TRBV5-1 and J usage is TRBJ2-5; 10 bases line up with TRBD1. This CDR3 spans 15 amino acids. The germline V gene has CDR1 SGHRS and CDR2 YFSETQ. The V segment lost 2 bases and the J segment 4 bases; nucleotides outside the gene matches: 5. The CDR3 DNA reads TGCGCCAGCAGCTTAGGGGACAGGGGCGGAGAGACCCAGTACTTC. Translated: CASSLGDRGGETQYF.

The CDR3 DNA reads TGTGCTAGTGGTTTGGTAACGGGACAGAGACCCAATGAGCAGTTCTTC. Amino acid sequence: CASGLVTGQRPNEQFF. V usage is TRBV12-5 and J usage is TRBJ2-1; TRBD1 matches 7 bases. The CDR3 length is 16 residues. Germline V gene data show CDR1 as LGHNT and CDR2 as FRNRAP. The trim removed 0 bases at V and 6 bases at J, leaving 8 bases unmatched.

A few counts support this clone. The chain uses TRBV28 and TRBJ2-7; either TRBD1 or TRBD2 may fit D (5 bases each). The CDR3 loop spans 14 amino acids. Per germline, CDR1 MDHEN and CDR2 SYDVKM. Trimming took 3 bases from V and 5 from J, leaving 14 bases between them. The DNA of the CDR3 is TGTGCCAGCAGTTTTGAGGGGCCGCTCCACGAGCAGTACTTC. It is translated as CASSFEGPLHEQYF.

CDR3 region: CASSRQRTGYEQYF. CDR3 DNA: TGTGCCAGCAGTCGCCAACGTACCGGCTACGAGCAGTACTTC. The chain has TRBV11-2 and TRBJ2-7; D uncertain. The CDR3 length is 14 residues. Trimming cost V 6 bases and J 3 bases, with 15 bases left between them. Germline-derived CDR1 and CDR2 are SGHAT and FQNNGV.

This clone has more than one count but fewer than ten. The CDR3 DNA reads TGTGCCAGCAGTGAAGAAGAGGGGGAGTACTATGGCTACACCTTC. Its translation is CASSEEEGEYYGYTF. V usage is TRBV6-1 and J usage is TRBJ1-2; a possible D gene is TRBD1 (6 bases). Between the trimmed V and J ends, which lost 1 base and 3 bases, there was a span of 12 bases. The CDR3 loop spans 15 amino acids. Germline CDR1 MNHNS, CDR2 SASEGT.

CDR3 region: CASSVAVVNTGELFF. The CDR3 region has the DNA TGTGCCAGCAGCGTAGCAGTTGTGAACACCGGGGAGCTGTTTTTT. This sequence joins TRBV9 and TRBJ2-2, with unresolved D. From germline, CDR1 is SGDLS and CDR2 YYNGEE. CDR3 length: 15 amino acids. Trimming stripped 0 bases from V and 1 base from J, with 7 bases between.

V is TRBV10-1 and J is TRBJ2-7; D is uncertain. Trimming shortened V by 0 bases and J by 3 bases, and 9 bases separated the two germline ends. CDR3 length equals 14 residues. The V gene's germline CDR1 is WNHNN and CDR2 SYGVQD (reference sequence). The CDR3 is CASSESWPDYEQYF. Here the CDR3 DNA reads TGCGCCAGCAGTGAGTCATGGCCGGACTACGAGCAGTACTTC.

This clone was counted once. V is TRBV7-2 and J is TRBJ1-1, with 7 bases aligning to TRBD1. Per germline, CDR1 SGHTA and CDR2 FQGNSA. V gave up 4 bases and J gave up 0 bases; unmatched junction bases: 8. The CDR3 has 16 amino acids. The CDR3 DNA sequence: TGTGCCAGCAGCTCCCCCCTACAGGGGATGAACACTGAAGCTTTCTTT. Its protein product is CASSSPLQGMNTEAFF.

V and J are TRBV30 and TRBJ1-2; 7 nucleotides match TRBD1. The CDR3 has 14 amino acids. Trimming removed 3 bases from V and 0 bases from J; junction bases left unmatched: 4. In germline, CDR1 is GTSNPN, CDR2 SVGIG (reference sequence). The CDR3 region has the DNA TGTGCCTGGAGCCTTACAGGGGCTAACTATGGCTACACCTTC. Protein sequence: CAWSLTGANYGYTF. The full variable domain, its missing parts supplied by reference TRBV30 and TRBJ1-2, is SQTIHQWPATLVQPVGSPLSLECTVEGTSNPNLYWYRQAAGRGLQLLFYSVGIGQISSEVPQNLSASRPQDRQFILSSKKLLLSDSGFYLCAWSLTGANYGYTFGSGTRLTVV.

The chain combines TRBV19 with TRBJ2-3; weak D call: TRBD1 (5 bases). CDR3 length equals 15 residues. V lost 6 bases and J 1 base, leaving 14 bases between the germline ends. Germline V gene sequence: CDR1 LNHDA, CDR2 SQIVND (reference sequence). In nucleotides, the CDR3 is TGTGCCAGTAGGCAAGGGGCACGTGGCACAGATACGCAGTATTTT. Translation: CASRQGARGTDTQYF.

This chain joins TRBV30 and TRBJ1-1, with D tentatively TRBD1 (5 bases). Trimming took off 4 bases at V and 5 bases at J, with 11 bases between the two ends. CDR3 length: 12 amino acids. Germline V CDR1 and CDR2: GTSNPN, SVGIG (reference sequence). CDR3 nucleotide sequence: TGTGCCTGGACCCGGGGCTTGACTGAAGCTTTCTTT. Translation: CAWTRGLTEAFF.

The V call is TRBV19, the J call TRBJ1-6, with 10 bases aligning to TRBD1. The CDR3 sequence is 14 residues long. Looked up from germline, CDR1 is LNHDA and CDR2 is SQIVND (reference sequence). The ends lost 5 bases at V and 9 bases at J; junction bases unmatched: 4. The CDR3, as DNA: TGTGCCAGTAGTTCGGGACAGGGGATTTCACCCCTCCACTTT. Amino acid sequence: CASSSGQGISPLHF. Combining the CDR3 with reference TRBV19 and TRBJ1-6 gives the whole variable domain DGGITQSPKYLFRKEGQNVTLSCEQNLNHDAMYWYRQDPGQGLRLIYYSQIVNDFQKGDIAEGYSVSREKKESFPLTVTSAQKNPTAFYLCASSSGQGISPLHFGNGTRLTVT.

The V call is TRBV7-2, the J call TRBJ2-5; TRBD2 matches at 12 bases. V lost 4 bases, J lost 2 bases, and 8 bases stayed unmatched. Germline V gene lookup returns CDR1 SGHTA and CDR2 FQGNSA. This CDR3 is 17 amino acids long. The CDR3 loop reads CASSSRTSGMSQETQYF. CDR3 nucleotide sequence: TGTGCCAGCAGCTCCCGGACTAGCGGGATGTCACAAGAGACCCAGTACTTC.

The chain has TRBV11-2 and TRBJ2-1; 12 bases are a match to TRBD2. Trimming at V came to 5 bases and at J to 5 bases, leaving 7 bases not matched to a gene. The CDR3 has 16 residues. CDR1 is SGHAT, CDR2 FQNNGV, per germline. CDR3 sequence: CASSAPSGRGNNEQFF. The CDR3 bases are TGTGCCAGCAGCGCCCCTAGCGGGAGGGGAAACAATGAGCAGTTCTTC. The full variable domain, with the rest looked up from reference TRBV11-2 and TRBJ2-1, is EAGVAQSPRYKIIEKRQSVAFWCNPISGHATLYWYQQILGQGPKLLIQFQNNGVVDDSQLPKDRFSAERLKGVDSTLKIQPAKLEDSAVYLCASSAPSGRGNNEQFFGPGTRLTVL.

V is TRBV4-3 and J is TRBJ2-5, with D possibly being TRBD1 (5 bases). Germline V gene lookup returns CDR1 LGHNA and CDR2 YSLEER. The germline V and J ends were trimmed by 5 bases and 2 bases, with 12 bases remaining between them. This CDR3 is 14 amino acids long. The CDR3 sequence is CASSKGMGQETQYF. As DNA, the CDR3 is TGCGCCAGCAGCAAGGGGATGGGTCAAGAGACCCAGTACTTC.

The chain joins TRBV21-1 to TRBJ2-5; the table's D gene call, TRBD1, was not cross checked with the DNA. TRBV21-1 is reported as a pseudogene. This CDR3 has 14 amino acids. CDR3 residues: CASSPGEVWETQYF. The CDR3 DNA reads as TGTGCCAGCAGCCCAGGGGAAGTTTGGGAGACCCAGTACTTC.